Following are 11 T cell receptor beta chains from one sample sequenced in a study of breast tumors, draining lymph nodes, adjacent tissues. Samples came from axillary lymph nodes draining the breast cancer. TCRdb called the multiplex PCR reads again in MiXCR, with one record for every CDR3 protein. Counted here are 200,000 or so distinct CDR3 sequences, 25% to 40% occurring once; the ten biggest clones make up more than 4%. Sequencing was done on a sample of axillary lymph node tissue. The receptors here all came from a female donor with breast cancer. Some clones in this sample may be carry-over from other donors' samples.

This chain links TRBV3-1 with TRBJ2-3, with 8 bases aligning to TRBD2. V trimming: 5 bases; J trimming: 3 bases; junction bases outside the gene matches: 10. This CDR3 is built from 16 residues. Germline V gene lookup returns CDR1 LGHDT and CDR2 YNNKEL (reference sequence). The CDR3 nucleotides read TGTGCCAGCAGCAATGGTCCCGGGGGGGGTACAGATACGCAGTATTTT. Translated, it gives CASSNGPGGGTDTQYF.

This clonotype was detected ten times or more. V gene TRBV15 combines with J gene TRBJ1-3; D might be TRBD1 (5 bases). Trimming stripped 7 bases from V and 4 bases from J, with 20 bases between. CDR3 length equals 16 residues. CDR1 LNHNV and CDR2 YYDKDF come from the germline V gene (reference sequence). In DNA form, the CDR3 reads TGTGCCACCACCCCCGGTGGTCAGGGACGAGGAAACACCATATATTTT. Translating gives CATTPGGQGRGNTIYF.

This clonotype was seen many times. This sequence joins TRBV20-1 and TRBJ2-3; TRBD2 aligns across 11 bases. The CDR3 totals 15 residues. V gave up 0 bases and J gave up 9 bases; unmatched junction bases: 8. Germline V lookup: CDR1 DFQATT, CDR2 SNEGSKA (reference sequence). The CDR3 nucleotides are TGCAGTGCTAGAGATCGTAGCGGGAGGGTAGGCACGCAGTATTTT. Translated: CSARDRSGRVGTQYF.

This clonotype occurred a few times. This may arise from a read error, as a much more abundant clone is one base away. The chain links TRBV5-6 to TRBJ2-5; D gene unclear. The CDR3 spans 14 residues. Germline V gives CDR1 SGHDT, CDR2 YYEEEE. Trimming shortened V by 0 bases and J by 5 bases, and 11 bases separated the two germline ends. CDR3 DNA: TGTGCCAGCAGCTTGGTTGTGGCTGGGGAGACCCAGTACTTC. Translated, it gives CASSLVVAGETQYF.

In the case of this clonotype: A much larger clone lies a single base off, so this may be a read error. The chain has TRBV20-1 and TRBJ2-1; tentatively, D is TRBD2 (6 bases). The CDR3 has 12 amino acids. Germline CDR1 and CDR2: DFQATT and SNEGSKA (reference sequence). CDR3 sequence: CSAAGPYNEPFF. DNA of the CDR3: TGCAGTGCGGCGGGACCCTACAATGAGCCGTTCTTC.

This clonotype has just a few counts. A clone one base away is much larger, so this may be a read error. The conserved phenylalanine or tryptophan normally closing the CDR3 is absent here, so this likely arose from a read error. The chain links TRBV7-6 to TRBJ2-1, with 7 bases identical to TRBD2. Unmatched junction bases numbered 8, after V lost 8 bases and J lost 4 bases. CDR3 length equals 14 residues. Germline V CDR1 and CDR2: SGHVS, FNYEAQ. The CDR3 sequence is CASGGGGWYNEQFL. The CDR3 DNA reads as TGTGCCAGCGGGGGGGGAGGGTGGTACAATGAGCAGTTCCTC.

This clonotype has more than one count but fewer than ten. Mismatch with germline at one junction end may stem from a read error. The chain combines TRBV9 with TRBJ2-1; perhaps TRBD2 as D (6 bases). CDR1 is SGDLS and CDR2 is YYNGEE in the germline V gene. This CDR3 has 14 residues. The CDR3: CASSAATRSNEQSF. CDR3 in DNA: TGTGCCAGCAGCGCCGCGACTAGAAGCAATGAGCAGTCCTTC.

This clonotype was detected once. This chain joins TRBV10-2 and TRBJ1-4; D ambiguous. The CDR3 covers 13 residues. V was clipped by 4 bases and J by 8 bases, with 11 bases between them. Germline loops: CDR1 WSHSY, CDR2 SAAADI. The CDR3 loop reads CASSVRVSEKLFF. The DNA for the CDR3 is TGCGCCAGCAGTGTCCGGGTTAGCGAAAAACTGTTTTTT.

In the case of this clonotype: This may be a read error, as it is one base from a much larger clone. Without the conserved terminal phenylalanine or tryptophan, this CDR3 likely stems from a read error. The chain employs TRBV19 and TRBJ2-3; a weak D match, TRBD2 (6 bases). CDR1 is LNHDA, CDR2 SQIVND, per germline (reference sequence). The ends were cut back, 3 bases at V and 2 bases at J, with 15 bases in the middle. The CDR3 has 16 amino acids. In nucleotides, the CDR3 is TGTGCCAGTAGTATGGGGTCCGGGAGCCCCACAGATACGCAGTATTCT. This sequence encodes CASSMGSGSPTDTQYS.

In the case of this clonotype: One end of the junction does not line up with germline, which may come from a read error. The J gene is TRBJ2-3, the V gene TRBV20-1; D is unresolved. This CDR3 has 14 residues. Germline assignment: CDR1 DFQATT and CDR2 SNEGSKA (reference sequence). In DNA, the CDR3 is TGCAGTGCTAGGCCGACTCGGACCACAGATATGCAGTATTTT. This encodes CSARPTRTTDMQYF.

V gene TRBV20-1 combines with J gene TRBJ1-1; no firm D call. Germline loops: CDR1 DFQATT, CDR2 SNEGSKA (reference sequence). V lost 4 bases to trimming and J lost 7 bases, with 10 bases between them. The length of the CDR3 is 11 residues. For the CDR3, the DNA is TGCAGTGCTAAGAGGGCAGTTGAAGCTTTCTTT. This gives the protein CSAKRAVEAFF.